Below, 27 T cell receptor beta chains from the same sample are listed, as sequenced in a study of control samples from healthy donors and cancer patients. TCRdb's copy holds only in-frame clones and misses some; the assay was immunoSEQ multiplex PCR. The repertoire holds about 220,000 clones, about 95% seen once, with 1.5% in the top ten. Sequenced sample: blood. The source is a middle-aged man in good health.

The chain links TRBV3-1 (or the pseudogene TRBV3-2) to TRBJ2-5, with 9 bases aligning to TRBD1. J was trimmed by 3 bases and V by 4 bases; bases with no gene match: 3. There are 14 residues in the CDR3. The germline V gene encodes CDR1 LGHDT and CDR2 YNNKEL (reference sequence). The CDR3 sequence: CASSRRTGEETQYF. The DNA for the CDR3 is TGTGCCAGCAGCCGGAGGACAGGGGAAGAGACCCAGTACTTC.

The V gene is TRBV5-4, the J gene TRBJ2-1; 7 bases are a match to TRBD2. Germline CDR1 SGHNT, CDR2 YYREEE (reference sequence). The CDR3 loop spans 15 amino acids. The V gene end was trimmed by 5 bases and the J gene end by 0 bases; junction bases not matched to a gene: 5. CDR3 region: CASRGLPNSYNEQFF. The DNA for the CDR3 is TGTGCCAGCAGGGGACTACCAAACTCCTACAATGAGCAGTTCTTC.

The V and J genes are TRBV28 and TRBJ1-6, with a tentative D call TRBD1 (5 bases). The CDR3 totals 16 residues. Germline values: CDR1 MDHEN, CDR2 SYDVKM. Between the trimmed V and J ends, which lost 6 bases and 5 bases, there was a span of 17 bases. DNA of the CDR3: TGTGCCAGCAGCCGTAATCAGGGAATAAATAATTCACCCCTCCACTTT. Translation gives CASSRNQGINNSPLHF.

This chain joins TRBV5-1 and TRBJ1-6; TRBD1 matches at 9 bases. J was trimmed by 9 bases and V by 0 bases; bases with no gene match: 7. Germline V gives CDR1 SGHRS, CDR2 YFSETQ. CDR3 length equals 16 residues. DNA for the CDR3: TGCGCCAGCAGCTTGGAGGGACAGGGTGACGGTTCACCCCTCCACTTT. Protein sequence: CASSLEGQGDGSPLHF. The full variable domain, completed using reference TRBV5-1 and TRBJ1-6, is KAGVTQTPRYLIKTRGQQVTLSCSPISGHRSVSWYQQTPGQGLQFLFEYFSETQRNKGNFPGRFSGRQFSNSRSEMNVSTLELGDSALYLCASSLEGQGDGSPLHFGNGTRLTVT.

The chain recombines TRBV5-1 with TRBJ2-1; D remains ambiguous. The length of the CDR3 is 16 residues. Between the trimmed V and J ends, which lost 0 bases and 0 bases, there was a span of 10 bases. CDR1 SGHRS and CDR2 YFSETQ come from the germline V gene. The CDR3 nucleotides read TGCGCCAGCAGCTTGGGGAGTGATATCTCCTACAATGAGCAGTTCTTC. Its protein product is CASSLGSDISYNEQFF.

Notes on this clone: The identical CDR3 is also encoded by other nucleotide sequences in the sample. The chain has TRBV5-1 and TRBJ2-1; TRBD2 matches 9 bases. After removal of 0 bases from V and 1 base from J, the junction contained 2 bases not matched to a gene. Germline CDR1 SGHRS, CDR2 YFSETQ. The CDR3 totals 16 residues. CDR3 bases: TGCGCCAGCAGCTTGGGCGGGGGGGGATCCTACAATGAGCAGTTCTTC. Protein: CASSLGGGGSYNEQFF.

This chain uses TRBV5-1 with TRBJ2-1; D is unclear. The length of the CDR3 is 15 residues. Trimming left V 4 bases short and J 0 bases short, with 11 bases between. The germline CDR1 and CDR2 sequences are SGHRS and YFSETQ. The CDR3 reads CASSVDISSYNEQFF. The CDR3 region has the DNA TGCGCCAGCAGCGTCGACATTAGCTCCTACAATGAGCAGTTCTTC.

The CDR3 spells CASSQEGMDTEAFF. CDR3 DNA: TGTGCCAGCAGCCAAGAAGGTATGGACACTGAAGCTTTCTTT. V and J are TRBV3-1 (or the pseudogene TRBV3-2) and TRBJ1-1; D is undetermined. Trimming cost V 0 bases and J 3 bases, with 8 bases left between them. The CDR3 sequence is 14 residues long. CDR1 and CDR2 (germline): LGHDT, YNNKEL (reference sequence).

The chain couples TRBV5-1 to TRBJ2-7, with 7 nucleotides matching TRBD2. Trimming cost V 4 bases and J 2 bases; bases outside gene matches: 9. CDR1 and CDR2 from the germline V gene are SGHRS and YFSETQ. The CDR3 sequence is 15 residues long. CDR3 loop: CASSMGYGGTYEQYV. The CDR3 DNA follows: TGCGCCAGCAGCATGGGTTACGGGGGGACCTACGAGCAGTACGTC.

The chain joins TRBV9 to TRBJ1-2, with TRBD1 matching 7 bases. The CDR3 runs 14 residues. Germline loops: CDR1 SGDLS, CDR2 YYNGEE. With 4 bases clipped from V and 4 bases from J, the junction kept 7 bases outside the gene matches. CDR3: CASSFQTGSYGYTF. In DNA, the CDR3 is TGTGCCAGCAGCTTTCAGACAGGGAGCTATGGCTACACCTTC. Drawing the rest from reference TRBV9 and TRBJ1-2, the complete variable domain is DSGVTQTPKHLITATGQRVTLRCSPRSGDLSVYWYQQSLDQGLQFLIQYYNGEERAKGNILERFSAQQFPDLHSELNLSSLELGDSALYFCASSFQTGSYGYTFGSGTRLTVV.

This clone was recorded once. This chain joins TRBV29-1 and TRBJ1-1; D gene ambiguous. CDR1 SQVTM and CDR2 ANQGSEA come from the germline V gene. CDR3 length: 11 amino acids. Trimming removed 8 bases at V and 6 bases at J, with 13 bases between. In DNA, the CDR3 is TGCAGCTATATCCTGGGTTCTGAAGCTTTCTTT. Translating gives CSYILGSEAFF.

The chain has TRBV5-1 and TRBJ2-3; D unclear. CDR1 and CDR2 (germline): SGHRS, YFSETQ. Trimming removed 4 bases at V and 4 bases at J, with 13 bases between. The CDR3 has 14 amino acids. CDR3 sequence reads: CASSLGRAADTQYF. In nucleotides, the CDR3 is TGCGCCAGCAGCCTAGGCCGGGCCGCAGATACGCAGTATTTT.

The CDR3 nucleotides are TGCGCCAGCAGCTTGGAGACGGGACAGGGTAGGACACCCCTCCACTTT. This sequence encodes CASSLETGQGRTPLHF. The J gene is TRBJ1-6, the V gene TRBV5-1, with TRBD1 matching over 9 bases. The CDR3 loop spans 16 amino acids. Germline CDR1 and CDR2: SGHRS and YFSETQ. J gave up 11 bases and V 0 bases, and 9 bases lay outside the gene matches.

This chain links TRBV7-2 with TRBJ1-5; 7 bases line up with TRBD1. V was clipped by 5 bases and J by 4 bases; unmatched bases: 5. The CDR3 runs 14 residues. Looked up from germline, CDR1 is SGHTA and CDR2 is FQGNSA. The CDR3 loop is CASSPRQGNQPQHF. The CDR3 coding sequence is TGTGCCAGCAGCCCTAGACAGGGTAATCAGCCCCAGCATTTT.

CDR3: CASSEIARVGQPQHF. The CDR3 DNA is TGTGCCAGCAGTGAAATCGCCAGGGTGGGTCAGCCCCAGCATTTT. This chain uses TRBV6-1 with TRBJ1-5; a possible D gene is TRBD1 (5 bases). V was cut by 2 bases and J by 6 bases, with 14 bases left in between. The germline V gene encodes CDR1 MNHNS and CDR2 SASEGT. The CDR3 contains 15 residues.

This clone occurred once. V usage is TRBV5-1 and J usage is TRBJ2-6; D gene ambiguous. V lost 3 bases and J lost 4, with 14 bases in between. The CDR3 has 16 amino acids. CDR1 and CDR2 (germline): SGHRS, YFSETQ. CDR3 loop: CASSSTQQAGANVLTF. Here the CDR3 DNA reads TGCGCCAGCAGCTCGACTCAACAAGCGGGGGCCAACGTCCTGACTTTC.

The chain has TRBV7-2 and TRBJ1-3; 8 bases are shared with TRBD1. The CDR3 consists of 16 residues. The V segment lost 1 base and the J segment 2 bases; nucleotides outside the gene matches: 4. Germline lookup yields CDR1 SGHTA and CDR2 FQGNSA. This CDR3 reads CASSLVQGATGNTIYF. The DNA for the CDR3 is TGTGCCAGCAGCTTAGTGCAGGGGGCTACTGGAAACACCATATATTTT.

V is TRBV3-1 (or the pseudogene TRBV3-2) and J is TRBJ2-5; D may be TRBD1 or TRBD2 (5 bases each). This CDR3 is 16 amino acids long. Trimming took off 1 base at V and 1 base at J, with 13 bases between the two ends. Germline V gene data show CDR1 as LGHDT and CDR2 as YNNKEL (reference sequence). The CDR3 DNA sequence: TGTGCCAGCAGCCAAGGTATAGAGGGGACCCAAGAGACCCAGTACTTC. Residues: CASSQGIEGTQETQYF.

The chain recombines TRBV5-4 with TRBJ2-3; D is ambiguous. The length of the CDR3 is 12 residues. Trimming removed 0 bases at V and 3 bases at J, with 2 bases between. The germline CDR1 and CDR2 sequences are SGHNT and YYREEE (reference sequence). The CDR3 reads CASSLETDTQYF. The CDR3 coding sequence is TGTGCCAGCAGCTTGGAAACAGATACGCAGTATTTT. The whole variable domain, filled in from reference TRBV5-4 and TRBJ2-3, reads ETGVTQSPTHLIKTRGQQVTLRCSSQSGHNTVSWYQQALGQGPQFIFQYYREEENGRGNFPPRFSGLQFPNYSSELNVNALELDDSALYLCASSLETDTQYFGPGTRLTVL.

The genes are TRBV25-1 and TRBJ2-4, with D perhaps matching TRBD2 (7 bases). Germline values: CDR1 MGHDK, CDR2 SYGVNS. The V end was cut by 6 bases, the J end by 2 bases, with 17 bases between. The CDR3 has 16 amino acids. CDR3: CASRNRGAASKNIQYF. CDR3 bases: TGTGCCAGCAGGAATCGGGGGGCTGCATCCAAAAACATTCAGTACTTC.

The genes are TRBV29-1 and TRBJ1-4, with 10 positions matching TRBD1. The germline V gene has CDR1 SQVTM and CDR2 ANQGSEA. This CDR3 is 14 amino acids long. The V segment lost 6 bases and the J segment 4 bases; nucleotides outside the gene matches: 5. This chain's CDR3 is CSVYRTGGNEKLFF. CDR3 DNA: TGCAGCGTCTATAGGACAGGGGGTAATGAAAAACTGTTTTTT. The full variable domain, with the rest looked up from reference TRBV29-1 and TRBJ1-4, is SAVISQKPSRDICQRGTSLTIQCQVDSQVTMMFWYRQQPGQSLTLIATANQGSEATYESGFVIDKFPISRPNLTFSTLTVSNMSPEDSSIYLCSVYRTGGNEKLFFGSGTQLSVL.

CDR3 in amino acids: CASVRGFGQPQHF. As DNA, the CDR3 is TGTGCCAGCGTCCGGGGTTTCGGACAGCCCCAGCATTTT. The rearrangement links TRBV6-5 to TRBJ1-5; no clear D gene. V was cut by 8 bases and J by 7 bases, with 15 bases left in between. The length of the CDR3 is 13 residues. Germline V lookup: CDR1 MNHEY, CDR2 SVGAGI.

This rearrangement joins TRBV5-1 to TRBJ1-1; TRBD1 might be the D (5 bases). V lost 1 base and J lost 3, with 10 bases in between. There are 14 residues in the CDR3. Germline assignment: CDR1 SGHRS and CDR2 YFSETQ. The DNA for the CDR3 is TGCGCCAGCAGCTTGAAGGGGTCGGACACTGAAGCTTTCTTT. It specifies CASSLKGSDTEAFF.

This clone was counted a few times. This CDR3 is CASSYGSVDYGYTF. The DNA of the CDR3 is TGTGCCAGCAGTTACGGTTCCGTCGACTATGGCTACACCTTC. The V and J genes are TRBV6-5 and TRBJ1-2; D not certain. V was trimmed by 2 bases and J by 3 bases, leaving 10 bases between them. Germline CDR1 reads MNHEY; CDR2 reads SVGAGI. CDR3 length: 14 residues.

Here the CDR3 DNA reads TGTGCCAGCAGCTTAGTTGGGGGGGATACGCAGTATTTT. Protein: CASSLVGGDTQYF. The chain uses TRBV7-2 and TRBJ2-3, with a possible D match to TRBD2 (6 bases). From germline, CDR1 is SGHTA and CDR2 FQGNSA. This CDR3 is 13 amino acids long. Trimming shortened V by 1 base and J by 6 bases, and 8 bases separated the two germline ends.

The rearrangement joins TRBV5-8 to TRBJ2-5, with D tentatively TRBD2 (5 bases). Germline CDR1 reads SGHTS; CDR2 reads YDEGEE. V lost 4 bases and J 4 bases, leaving 11 bases between the germline ends. This CDR3 spans 13 amino acids. Written as DNA, the CDR3 is TGTGCCAGCAGCCGAGCGGTCCGAGAGACCCAGTACTTC. Encoded protein: CASSRAVRETQYF.

V is TRBV28 and J is TRBJ2-4, with D perhaps TRBD2 (5 bases). The germline V and J ends were trimmed by 5 bases and 9 bases, with 20 bases remaining between them. The CDR3 runs 15 residues. Per germline, CDR1 MDHEN and CDR2 SYDVKM. The CDR3 DNA sequence: TGTGCCAGCAGTCTCTACCGGGGAACATACGGCATTCAGTACTTC. Its translation: CASSLYRGTYGIQYF.